This T cell receptor beta chain was found in a study of spatial heterogeneity in lung cancer. Study-wide context: Raw reads contained each unique TCR and UMI combination more than ten times on average.

Findings of the study overall: As ubiquitous and regional nonsynonymous mutations varied, counts of ubiquitous and regional expanded TCRs tracked them, respectively. Intratumoral expanded alpha and beta TCR counts were found to track tumor mutation counts.

Time point defined: sample taken at primary tumor resection. TCRdb called the 5' RACE reads again in MiXCR, with one record for every CDR3 protein. The sample consists of roughly 3,700 distinct CDR3 sequences, about 26% of them appearing once. The CDR3 contains 16 residues. V lost 3 bases to trimming and J lost 3 bases; unmatched junction nucleotides: 7. Germline CDR1 and CDR2: SGHRS and YFSETQ. By its share, this clonotype is large. Its antigen is undetermined. This beta chain is off target for a library built for alpha chains, so its abundance means little. This receptor was taken from a male donor with early-stage non-small cell lung cancer. Material: lung tumor tissue, obtained at surgery. This chain links TRBV5-1 with TRBJ2-1, with 9 bases fitting TRBD2. The CDR3 spells CASSWGLAGDYNEQFF. The CDR3, as DNA: TGCGCCAGCAGCTGGGGACTAGCCGGAGACTACAATGAGCAGTTCTTC.